A single sample gave rise to the 7 T cell receptor beta chains below, sequenced in a study of blood T cells in healthy people across ages. Through a sample-barcoded 5' primer and a J-beta primer mix, a second PCR was run for about 6 to 11 cycles. TCRdb re-analysed the 5' RACE reads in MiXCR, keeping a single row per CDR3 protein. The table records approximately 1.5 million distinct CDR3 sequences, less than 45% of them present only once. Material: blood. The receptor set was obtained from a young woman in good health.

This clonotype occurred a few times. V usage is TRBV12-3 or TRBV12-4 and J usage is TRBJ1-6; a weak D match, TRBD1 (5 bases). Trimming removed 3 bases at V and 6 bases at J, with 24 bases between. The CDR3 sequence is 19 residues long. The CDR3, as DNA: TGTGCCAGCAGTTTCCAGGGAAGTGAAGTCGATACCCGTAATTCACCCCTCCACTTT. Translated: CASSFQGSEVDTRNSPLHF.

A note on this clonotype: As the CDR3 is not closed by the conserved phenylalanine or tryptophan, this likely results from a read error. V usage is TRBV27 and J usage is TRBJ2-5; TRBD1 matches 12 bases. Germline trimming cut 5 bases from V and 0 bases from J; bases unmatched to any gene: 7. There are 17 residues in the CDR3. Germline assignment: CDR1 MNHEY and CDR2 SMNVEV (reference sequence). The CDR3 DNA sequence: TGTGCCAGCAGTCACGGGACAGGGGGCGTAAACCAAGAGACCCAGTACTAC. It is translated as CASSHGTGGVNQETQYY.

This clonotype was found a few times. The V and J genes are TRBV7-8 and TRBJ2-1; D is unresolved. This CDR3 is built from 14 residues. Germline-derived CDR1 and CDR2 are SGHVS and FQNEAQ. Between the trimmed V and J ends, which lost 2 bases and 5 bases, there was a span of 10 bases. CDR3 bases: TGTGCCAGCAGCTTAAACGCAGGAGACAATGAGCAGTTCTTC. Residues: CASSLNAGDNEQFF.

This clonotype was recorded a few times. This chain links TRBV7-9 with TRBJ2-7, with D hard to call. The CDR3 totals 13 residues. Germline CDR1 is SEHNR and CDR2 is FQNEAQ (reference sequence). Trimming cost V 4 bases and J 4 bases, with 11 bases left between them. The CDR3 region has the DNA TGTGCCAGCAGCTCTCCAGACAAATACGAGCAGTACTTC. Residues: CASSSPDKYEQYF.

CDR3 DNA sequence: TGCAGTGCTAGGGTTCTAGCGGGACAGAATGAGCAGTACTTC. This sequence encodes CSARVLAGQNEQYF. V usage is TRBV20-1 and J usage is TRBJ2-5; 9 bases fit TRBD2. Germline CDR1 reads DFQATT; CDR2 reads SNEGSKA (reference sequence). The J segment lost 11 bases and the V segment lost 3 bases, leaving 13 bases of the junction unmatched. This CDR3 is 14 amino acids long.

The chain couples TRBV15 to TRBJ1-1, with unresolved D. The CDR3 contains 13 residues. V gave up 5 bases and J gave up 0 bases, with 7 bases separating them. The V gene's germline CDR1 is LNHNV and CDR2 YYDKDF (reference sequence). In DNA, the CDR3 is TGTGCCACCAGCCGGGTCCTGAACACTGAAGCTTTCTTT. This translates into CATSRVLNTEAFF.

Worth noting for this clonotype: A much more abundant neighbour one base away suggests this may be a read error. The chain uses TRBV7-9 and TRBJ1-6; D is undetermined. This CDR3 is 14 amino acids long. Germline CDR1 reads SEHNR; CDR2 reads FQNEAQ (reference sequence). DNA of the CDR3: TGTGTCAGCAGATCGGGGTTTGGTAATTCACCCCTCCACTTT. Protein sequence: CVSRSGFGNSPLHF.